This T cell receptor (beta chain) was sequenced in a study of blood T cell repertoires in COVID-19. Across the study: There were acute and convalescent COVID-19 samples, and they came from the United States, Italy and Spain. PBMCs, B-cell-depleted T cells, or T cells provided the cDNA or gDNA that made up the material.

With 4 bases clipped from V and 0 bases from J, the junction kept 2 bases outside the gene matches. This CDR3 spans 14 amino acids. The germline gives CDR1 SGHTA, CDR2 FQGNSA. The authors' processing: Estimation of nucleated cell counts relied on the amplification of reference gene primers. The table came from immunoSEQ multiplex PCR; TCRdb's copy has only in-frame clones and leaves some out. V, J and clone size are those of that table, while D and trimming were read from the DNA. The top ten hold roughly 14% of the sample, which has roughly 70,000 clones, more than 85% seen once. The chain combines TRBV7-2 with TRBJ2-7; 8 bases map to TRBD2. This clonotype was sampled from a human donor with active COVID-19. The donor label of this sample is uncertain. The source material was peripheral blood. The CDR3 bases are TGTGCCAGCAGCTCGGGGGGGAGCTCCTACGAGCAGTACTTC. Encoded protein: CASSSGGSSYEQYF.